The 11 T cell receptor beta chains listed next were all sequenced from one sample in a study of T cell responses to AZD1222 COVID-19 vaccine. TCRdb's copy holds only in-frame clones and misses some; the assay was immunoSEQ multiplex PCR. This table holds around 99,000 clones, about 85% found once. Sample: peripheral blood, taken 28 days after the second AZD1222 dose. These receptors were taken from an adult who received the AZD1222 COVID-19 vaccine.

The chain uses TRBV27 and TRBJ1-1; D possibly corresponds to TRBD1 (5 bases). CDR3 size: 15 residues. Germline V gives CDR1 MNHEY, CDR2 SMNVEV (reference sequence). Trimming removed 0 bases from V and 1 base from J, with 9 bases in between. The CDR3 DNA reads as TGTGCCAGCAGTTTATCCGGGGACTGGAACACTGAAGCTTTCTTT. It yields the protein CASSLSGDWNTEAFF.

This sequence joins TRBV7-3 and TRBJ2-2; no firm D call. Looked up from germline, CDR1 is SGHTA and CDR2 is FQGTGA. Trimming took off 2 bases at V and 4 bases at J, with 8 bases between the two ends. This CDR3 is 14 amino acids long. The chain's CDR3 is CASSLGVGTGELFF. The CDR3 coding sequence is TGTGCCAGCAGCTTAGGGGTCGGCACCGGGGAGCTGTTTTTT.

There are a few counts of this clone. V gene TRBV3-1 (or the pseudogene TRBV3-2) combines with J gene TRBJ1-2; 7 positions match TRBD1. The V segment lost 1 base and the J segment 3 bases; nucleotides outside the gene matches: 20. The length of the CDR3 is 20 residues. The germline gives CDR1 LGHDT, CDR2 YNNKEL (reference sequence). CDR3 amino acids: CASSQVSPETGYGSYYGYTF. The DNA for the CDR3 is TGTGCCAGCAGCCAAGTAAGTCCCGAGACAGGGTATGGGTCTTACTATGGCTACACCTTC.

The J gene is TRBJ2-1, the V gene TRBV7-9; TRBD1 or TRBD2 may be the D gene (5 bases each). V lost 1 base and J 9 bases, leaving 10 bases between the germline ends. CDR3 length: 13 amino acids. CDR1 is SEHNR, CDR2 FQNEAQ, per germline (reference sequence). CDR3 in DNA: TGTGCCAGCAGCTTAGTTGGGGGTGTTGAGCAGTTCTTC. Its translation: CASSLVGGVEQFF.

The V gene is TRBV7-9, the J gene TRBJ1-1; D call uncertain. The germline gives CDR1 SEHNR, CDR2 FQNEAQ (reference sequence). Trimming shortened V by 1 base and J by 5 bases, and 14 bases separated the two germline ends. The length of the CDR3 is 15 residues. CDR3 DNA: TGTGCCAGCAGCTTAGAAAGATTTGGGCGGACTGAAGCTTTCTTT. This gives the protein CASSLERFGRTEAFF.

DNA of the CDR3: TGTGCCACCAGTGATCGGACAGTTGAGGGGGCCCAGCATTTT. It encodes CATSDRTVEGAQHF. The chain has TRBV24-1 and TRBJ1-5; a possible D gene is TRBD1 (6 bases). Germline CDR1 KGHDR, CDR2 SFDVKD. The V end lost 3 bases, the J end lost 11 bases, and 16 bases lay between the germline ends. CDR3 length: 14 residues.

The CDR3 DNA sequence: TGTGCCAGCAGTCCCGGGGTGAGTGGCTACACCTTC. It specifies CASSPGVSGYTF. This chain connects TRBV28 to TRBJ1-2, with D hard to call. In germline, CDR1 is MDHEN, CDR2 SYDVKM. The CDR3 is 12 amino acids. Trimming removed 5 bases at V and 7 bases at J, with 11 bases between.

This chain connects TRBV24-1 to TRBJ1-6, with 7 bases that match TRBD1. The CDR3 runs to 14 residues. V was pared by 9 bases and J by 10 bases, with 11 bases of the junction left unmatched. From germline, CDR1 is KGHDR and CDR2 SFDVKD. In DNA form, the CDR3 reads TGTGCCACCTTTCCGGGACAGCGAGAGTCACCCCTCCACTTT. Protein: CATFPGQRESPLHF.

For this clone: At the DNA level, this CDR3 is encoded by other sequences in the same sample as well. The chain is built from TRBV4-3 and TRBJ1-1, with a possible D match to TRBD1 (5 bases). V was shortened by 0 bases and J by 2 bases, with 10 bases between the two germline ends. The CDR3 loop spans 15 amino acids. The germline CDR1 and CDR2 sequences are LGHNA and YSLEER. Here the CDR3 DNA reads TGCGCCAGCAGCCAAGAGGCGGGGCGAAACACTGAAGCTTTCTTT. Translation: CASSQEAGRNTEAFF.

The J gene is TRBJ1-5, the V gene TRBV5-6; D remains ambiguous. The V end lost 1 base, the J end lost 1 base, and 15 bases lay between the germline ends. The CDR3 length is 17 residues. CDR1 and CDR2 (germline): SGHDT, YYEEEE. In DNA form, the CDR3 reads TGTGCCAGCAGCTTGTTCGGACTTGGCGGCAGCAATCAGCCCCAGCATTTT. This codes for CASSLFGLGGSNQPQHF.

The chain recombines TRBV18 with TRBJ1-5; TRBD1 is a possible D gene (6 bases). The germline V gene has CDR1 KGHSH and CDR2 LQKENI. V was clipped by 6 bases and J by 0 bases, with 18 bases between them. The CDR3 loop spans 17 amino acids. The CDR3 DNA is TGTGCCAGCTCCCCTCGACAGGCTCAACGTAGCAATCAGCCCCAGCATTTT. This codes for CASSPRQAQRSNQPQHF.